This T cell receptor (beta chain) originates from a study of early T cells in non-severe SARS-CoV-2 infection. V dropped 5 bases and J dropped 4 bases, with 21 bases sitting between them. Germline CDR1 reads SEHNR; CDR2 reads FQNEAQ (reference sequence). The CDR3 length is 17 residues. TCRdb analysed the 5' RACE reads with MiXCR anew, one entry per CDR3 protein. Counted here are under 30,000 distinct CDR3 sequences, around 4% occurring once; the ten biggest clones make up roughly 14%. This clonotype was seen many times. The sample taken for sequencing was whole blood. The chain employs TRBV7-9 and TRBJ1-3; tentative D call: TRBD1 (6 bases). The source is an adult who was a healthcare worker with PCR-confirmed SARS-CoV-2 infection or an uninfected control (not recorded which). Written as DNA, the CDR3 is TGTGCCAGCAGCCCCCGGACGGACAGAGGGGGGGGAAACACCATATATTTT. Encoded protein: CASSPRTDRGGGNTIYF.